This passage covers 9 T cell receptor beta chains from one sample sequenced in a study of monozygotic twins with inflammatory bowel disease. TCRdb reprocessed the 5' RACE reads; each CDR3 protein has one entry and no DNA is given. The sample table includes 150,000 to 200,000 distinct CDR3 sequences. Material for sequencing was blood. The origin of the receptors is a human donor with ulcerative colitis or Crohn's disease, or a healthy co-twin of an affected twin (not recorded which).

This chain links TRBV11-2 with TRBJ2-3; TCRdb picks TRBD2, but there is no DNA to check that call. From germline, CDR1 is SGHAT and CDR2 FQNNGV. The CDR3 spans 16 residues. Here the CDR3 reads CASSPGTQTFTDTQYF.

The chain is built from TRBV6-1 and TRBJ1-1; TCRdb outputs TRBD1, but without DNA this stays unchecked. The CDR3 has 15 amino acids. The germline CDR1 and CDR2 sequences are MNHNS and SASEGT. The CDR3 is CASSLGGGPAGEAFF.

The chain recombines TRBV5-6 with TRBJ2-1; TCRdb names TRBD1, which stays unverified in the absence of DNA. This CDR3 contains 15 residues. Per germline, CDR1 SGHDT and CDR2 YYEEEE. CDR3: CASSLGLPLGNEQFF.

The gene calls are TRBV4-2 and TRBJ1-2. The germline gives CDR1 LGHNA, CDR2 YNFKEQ. The CDR3 extends over 15 amino acids. CDR3 sequence: CASSQDWAVNYGYTF.

The chain links TRBV20-1 to TRBJ1-3. The germline gives CDR1 DFQATT, CDR2 SNEGSKA (reference sequence). The CDR3 runs 15 residues. This chain's CDR3 is CSARDMATYGNTIYF.

The chain uses TRBV27 and TRBJ1-2; TCRdb's assignment of TRBD1 cannot be checked, as there is no DNA. This CDR3 is built from 14 residues. Germline values: CDR1 MNHEY, CDR2 SMNVEV (reference sequence). CDR3 sequence: CASTPRGTGYGYTF.

V gene TRBV4-2 combines with J gene TRBJ2-2. Looked up from germline, CDR1 is LGHNA and CDR2 is YNFKEQ. This CDR3 has 16 residues. The CDR3 reads CASSQVPSIPDGELFF.

The chain couples TRBV7-8 to TRBJ2-7. The CDR3 spans 12 residues. Germline loops: CDR1 SGHVS, CDR2 FQNEAQ. This chain's CDR3 is CASSLGGLPKYF.

This chain joins TRBV12-3 or TRBV12-4 and TRBJ2-1. This CDR3 region has 15 residues. CDR3 sequence reads: CASSLSARTYNEQFF.